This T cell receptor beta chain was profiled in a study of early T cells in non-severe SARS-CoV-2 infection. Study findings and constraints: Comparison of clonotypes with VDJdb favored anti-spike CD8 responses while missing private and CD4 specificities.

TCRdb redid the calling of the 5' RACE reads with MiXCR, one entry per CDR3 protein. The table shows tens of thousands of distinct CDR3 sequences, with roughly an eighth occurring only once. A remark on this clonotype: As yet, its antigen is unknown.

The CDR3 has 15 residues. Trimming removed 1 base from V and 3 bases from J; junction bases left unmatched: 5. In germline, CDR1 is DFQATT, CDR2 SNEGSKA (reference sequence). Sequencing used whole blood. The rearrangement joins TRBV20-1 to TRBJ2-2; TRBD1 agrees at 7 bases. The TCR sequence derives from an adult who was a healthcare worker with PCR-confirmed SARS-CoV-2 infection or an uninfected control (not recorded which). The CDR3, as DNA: TGCAGTGCTAGAGGCCCAGGGGGATACACCGGGGAGCTGTTTTTT. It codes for CSARGPGGYTGELFF.